This T cell receptor (beta chain) was profiled in a study of T cell clonality in common variable immunodeficiency. The study's findings and limits: Authors noted CVID clonality's cause needs subpopulation repertoire sequencing. CVID subjects showed higher TCRbeta clonality than healthy controls.

Here immunoSEQ multiplex PCR was the method, and the copy in TCRdb shows in-frame clones only, minus some. Listed for the sample are about 50,000 clones, none seen a single time. In this sample, this clone turned up many times. Its antigen is currently unknown. Sequencing ends 3 residues short of the CDR3 end; the germline J gene provides the rest. Patients and controls were mostly of Caucasian heritage. Blood samples were heparinized, 5 to 8 ml per donor. Germline values: CDR1 ENHRY, CDR2 SYGVKD. The V end was cut by 2 bases, the J end by 4 bases, with 11 bases between. This CDR3 has 14 amino acids. The chain joins TRBV10-3 to TRBJ1-1; weak D call: TRBD1 (5 bases). The specimen sequenced was peripheral blood mononuclear cells. This TCR came from a person aged 18 to 70 in good health. CDR3 bases read: TGTGCCATCAGTGAGAGGACCGGGGGCACTGAA. Translated: CAISERTGGTE. The whole CDR3 protein reads CAISERTGGTEAFF.